Sequencing of this T cell receptor beta chain was carried out in a study of blood T cell repertoires in COVID-19. In the source study's methods: Nucleated cell number was recorded as an estimate derived from reference gene primer amplification. The method was immunoSEQ multiplex PCR; TCRdb's version includes in-frame clones alone and lacks a portion of them. The V and J calls and the clone size are those of that table, but D and trimming were determined from the DNA. The repertoire includes roughly 190,000 clones, around four fifths of them detected once, and around 21% sits in the top ten. V dropped 6 bases and J dropped 7 bases, with 18 bases sitting between them. In germline, CDR1 is MNHNY, CDR2 SVGAGI (reference sequence). The CDR3 is 14 residues long.

The sequenced sample consisted of peripheral blood. The TCR comes from a human donor in a cohort sampled during active COVID-19. The V and J genes are TRBV6-6 and TRBJ2-5; D possibly corresponds to TRBD2 (6 bases). CDR3 sequence reads: CASSHGLIGGTQYF. The CDR3 nucleotides read TGTGCCAGCAGCCACGGACTAATTGGTGGGACCCAGTACTTC.